A selection of T cell receptor beta chains follows, all from one sample in a study of PD-L1 blockade in urothelial cancer. Sequencing was performed with immunoSEQ multiplex PCR; in TCRdb, only in-frame clones are kept and a portion is missing. Altogether around 43,000 clones are present, more than 70% being singletons, with the ten largest covering 25%. Sequences were derived from PBMCs, sampled around atezolizumab (anti-PD-L1) treatment. The receptors here all came from a donor aged 40 or older with urothelial cancer. CDR3s include the opening cysteine and the closing phenylalanine or tryptophan. Rows give clone size only sometimes, using once, few, many, or a class for an expanded clone.

>-|TRBJ2-7|TRBV27
CASRPRGGEGSYEQYF
>-|TRBJ2-3|TRBV11-3
CASSLYPGTSGADTDTQYF
>medium-sized|TRBJ2-1|TRBV9
CASSVGGTSPNEQFF
>-|TRBJ2-7|TRBV9
CASSAQGAYEQYF
>-|TRBJ2-1|TRBV9
CASSARDRAYNEQFF
>-|TRBJ1-5|TRBV10-3
CAISERTAISNQPQHF
>-|TRBJ2-7|TRBV28
CASSLVGTRTYEQYF
>-|TRBJ1-3|TRBV6-4
CASSTNSGNTIYF
>-|TRBJ1-2|TRBV7-3
CASSPGGAAYGYTF
>once|TRBJ1-5|TRBV2
CASRRGRNQPQHF
>-|TRBJ2-2|TRBV7-9
CASSQSEVWDTGELFF
>-|TRBJ2-5|TRBV7-9
CASSPPGAGVETQYF
>once|TRBJ2-7|TRBV7-2
CASSPFGGDPYEQYF
>-|TRBJ1-1|TRBV25-1
CASSEGGARTEAFF
>-|TRBJ1-2|TRBV9
CASGAFNYGYTF
>-|TRBJ2-5|TRBV10-3
CAISGTSGQETQYF
>few|TRBJ2-1|TRBV15
CATSKGRANYDEQFF
>-|TRBJ2-7|TRBV11-2
CASSLAQGPYEQYF
>-|TRBJ2-7|TRBV25-1
CASRGDSYEQYF
>-|TRBJ2-2|TRBV7-3
CASSRAGNLAGELFF
>-|TRBJ2-7|TRBV6-1
CASRGGRLEYEQYF
>once|TRBJ2-1|TRBV28
CASIAGGSRVRNEQFF
>-|TRBJ2-7|TRBV5-1
CASSPGGTTTYEQYF
>-|TRBJ2-1|TRBV20-1
CSARRGNEQFF
>-|TRBJ2-3|TRBV2
CASSEPGRGGDTQYF
>-|TRBJ2-7|TRBV28
CASSLTAADYEQYF
>-|TRBJ1-4|TRBV6-5
CASSYSNFKGNEKLFF
>-|TRBJ2-1|TRBV4-2
CASSLQTSGHYNEQFF
>-|TRBJ2-3|TRBV4-3
CASSPRLAGTTDTQYF
>-|TRBJ1-4|TRBV2
CASDRDRGREKLFF
>-|TRBJ1-1|TRBV29-1
CSVEGRGLLSGTEAFF
>once|TRBJ1-4|TRBV7-2
CASSDTPAALKLFF
>-|TRBJ2-2|TRBV7-3
CASSLSTQGNTGELFF
>-|TRBJ1-2|TRBV9
CASRAPGGPGYTF
>-|TRBJ2-7|TRBV30
CAWSCGTPTYEQYF
>-|TRBJ2-5|TRBV11-3
CASSPQRGQETQYF
>-|TRBJ2-7|TRBV28
CASSLPGSGYEQYF
>few|TRBJ2-1|TRBV4-3
CASSQEGRQFF
>-|TRBJ2-2|TRBV7-3
CASSPSLAAGELFF
>-|TRBJ2-7|TRBV6-5
CASSYGDSSYEQYF
>-|TRBJ1-5|TRBV18
CASSPLTDNQPQHF
>few|TRBJ2-7|TRBV11-1
CASPTSCPPGEQYF
>-|TRBJ1-3|TRBV6-6
CASSRPGTGFGNTIYF
>-|TRBJ2-1|TRBV19
CASSPGLAGGLVGRYNEQFF
>-|TRBJ1-1|TRBV19
CASSRGPNTEAFF